This T cell receptor (beta chain) was found in a study of lung T cells in sarcoidosis with Löfgren's syndrome. V dropped 5 bases and J dropped 10; count of bases not matched to a gene: 7. The CDR3 has 12 residues. Using its own MiXCR run on the reads, TCRdb lists one record per CDR3 protein. Of tens of thousands of distinct CDR3 sequences in the sample, 21% are singletons; the top ten hold approximately 2.2%. Regarding the study as a whole: The most expanded V genes in Löfgren's patients were reportedly TRAV12-1 and TRBV2.

On this clonotype itself: Its antigen is not identified.

The source is a human donor with sarcoidosis (Löfgren's syndrome or another form), or a control subject (not recorded which). The sample consisted of CD4+ T cells from PBMCs. The V gene is TRBV12-3 or TRBV12-4, the J gene TRBJ1-2, with TRBD1 matching over 7 bases. The CDR3 sequence is CASSLPTGLYTF. For the CDR3, the DNA is TGTGCCAGCAGTCTGCCGACAGGGCTCTACACCTTC.